This is a list of T cell receptor beta chains from one sample in a study of beta chain features in type 1 diabetes. The protocol was immunoSEQ multiplex PCR, while the TCRdb copy is restricted to in-frame clones and leaves out a portion. This sample has about 740,000 clones, with roughly an eighth found just once. The material sequenced was naive CD4+ T cells from blood. The receptors were gathered from a man between 18 and 35 years old with type 1 diabetes. CDR3s leave out the opening cysteine and the closing phenylalanine or tryptophan.

j_gene: TRBJ1-5; v_gene: TRBV30; CDR3aa: AWSGNSNQPQH
j_gene: TRBJ1-1; v_gene: TRBV5-4; CDR3aa: ASSAWTEQNTEAF
j_gene: TRBJ2-2; v_gene: TRBV29-1; CDR3aa: SVEVPQAPTGELF
j_gene: TRBJ2-1; v_gene: TRBV7-9; CDR3aa: ASSLGDRVVNEQF
j_gene: TRBJ1-1; v_gene: TRBV30; CDR3aa: AWSLGNTEAF
j_gene: TRBJ1-6; v_gene: TRBV2; CDR3aa: ASRGQGGSPLH
j_gene: TRBJ2-2; v_gene: TRBV9; CDR3aa: ASSVGLGTSTSGELF
j_gene: TRBJ2-7; v_gene: TRBV6-1; CDR3aa: ASSDDLLGTADEQY
j_gene: TRBJ2-3; v_gene: TRBV29-1; CDR3aa: SVSEGSSTDTQY
j_gene: TRBJ1-2; v_gene: TRBV15; CDR3aa: ATSRDRPGSDYGYT
j_gene: TRBJ1-2; v_gene: TRBV7-2; CDR3aa: ASSPPAVANYGYT
j_gene: TRBJ2-4; v_gene: TRBV19; CDR3aa: ASSMGNSENIQY
j_gene: TRBJ2-3; v_gene: TRBV5-8; CDR3aa: ASSLGVPLTDTQY
j_gene: TRBJ2-3; v_gene: TRBV6-5; CDR3aa: ASSPGPNTDTQY
j_gene: TRBJ1-4; v_gene: TRBV25-1; CDR3aa: ASRGTGREKLF
j_gene: TRBJ2-3; v_gene: TRBV28; CDR3aa: ASGRTDTQY
j_gene: TRBJ1-5; v_gene: TRBV5-1; CDR3aa: ASSPSGTGDQPQH
j_gene: TRBJ1-4; v_gene: TRBV29-1; CDR3aa: SVGDKGEVGKLF
j_gene: TRBJ1-2; v_gene: TRBV30; CDR3aa: AWKNSGSSNYGYT
j_gene: TRBJ2-3; v_gene: TRBV15; CDR3aa: ATSRVQVTDTQY
j_gene: TRBJ1-6; v_gene: TRBV30; CDR3aa: AWRTASSPLH
j_gene: TRBJ1-3; v_gene: TRBV25-1; CDR3aa: ASSRTSSGNTIY
j_gene: TRBJ1-2; v_gene: TRBV15; CDR3aa: ATSRPARGRGSGYT
j_gene: TRBJ1-1; v_gene: TRBV29-1; CDR3aa: SVVRTNTEAF
j_gene: TRBJ2-7; v_gene: TRBV7-2; CDR3aa: ASGLGSILARQY
j_gene: TRBJ2-2; v_gene: TRBV7-9; CDR3aa: APPRGDTGELF
j_gene: TRBJ1-5; v_gene: TRBV5-1; CDR3aa: ASSLAGGGGQPQH
j_gene: TRBJ2-7; v_gene: TRBV10-1; CDR3aa: ASSEYRDRDEQY
j_gene: TRBJ2-3; v_gene: TRBV29-1; CDR3aa: SVQRTSTDTQY
j_gene: TRBJ1-5; v_gene: TRBV30; CDR3aa: AWSALGGNQPQH
j_gene: TRBJ2-1; v_gene: TRBV6-5; CDR3aa: ASGWDNEQF
j_gene: TRBJ1-2; v_gene: TRBV28; CDR3aa: ASSFRGNYGYT
j_gene: TRBJ1-1; v_gene: TRBV10-3; CDR3aa: AISEYRGGDTEAF
j_gene: TRBJ1-1; v_gene: TRBV10-3; CDR3aa: AIKTDTEAF
j_gene: TRBJ1-1; v_gene: TRBV4-1; CDR3aa: ASSRGDRGNTEAF
j_gene: TRBJ2-7; v_gene: TRBV9; CDR3aa: ASSPQISGYEQY
j_gene: TRBJ1-1; v_gene: TRBV6-1; CDR3aa: ASKGGLLTEAF
j_gene: TRBJ2-7; v_gene: TRBV28; CDR3aa: ASSSTHEQY
j_gene: TRBJ1-4; v_gene: TRBV7-8; CDR3aa: ASSPPLPNEKLF
j_gene: TRBJ2-7; v_gene: TRBV28; CDR3aa: ASSPTLGVGAYEQY
j_gene: TRBJ2-2; v_gene: TRBV9; CDR3aa: ASSLAGLSGELF
j_gene: TRBJ2-5; v_gene: TRBV5-1; CDR3aa: ASSRYRGRGETQY
j_gene: TRBJ1-1; v_gene: TRBV29-1; CDR3aa: SVLGTPDTEAF
j_gene: TRBJ1-6; v_gene: TRBV2; CDR3aa: ASSVGQGNSPLH
j_gene: TRBJ1-2; v_gene: TRBV6-5; CDR3aa: ASSTGADYGYT
j_gene: TRBJ1-5; v_gene: TRBV7-2; CDR3aa: ASSWGQGEPQH